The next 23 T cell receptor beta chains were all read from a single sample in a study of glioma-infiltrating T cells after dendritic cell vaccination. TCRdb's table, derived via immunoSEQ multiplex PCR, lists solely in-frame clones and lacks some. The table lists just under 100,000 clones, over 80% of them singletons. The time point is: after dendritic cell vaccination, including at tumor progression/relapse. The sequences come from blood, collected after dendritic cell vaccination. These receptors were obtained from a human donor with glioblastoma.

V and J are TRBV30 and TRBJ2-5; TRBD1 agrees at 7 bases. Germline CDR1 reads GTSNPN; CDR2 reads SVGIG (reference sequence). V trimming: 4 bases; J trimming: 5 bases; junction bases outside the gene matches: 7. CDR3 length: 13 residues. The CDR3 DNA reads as TGTGCCTGGAAGATTAAGGGGGCCGAGACCCAGTACTTC. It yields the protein CAWKIKGAETQYF.

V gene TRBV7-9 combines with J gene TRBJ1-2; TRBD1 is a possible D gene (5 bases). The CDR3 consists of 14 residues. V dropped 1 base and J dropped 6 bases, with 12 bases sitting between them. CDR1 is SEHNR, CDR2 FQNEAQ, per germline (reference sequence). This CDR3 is CASSLVQGINGYTF. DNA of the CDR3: TGTGCCAGCAGCTTAGTTCAGGGTATCAATGGCTACACCTTC.

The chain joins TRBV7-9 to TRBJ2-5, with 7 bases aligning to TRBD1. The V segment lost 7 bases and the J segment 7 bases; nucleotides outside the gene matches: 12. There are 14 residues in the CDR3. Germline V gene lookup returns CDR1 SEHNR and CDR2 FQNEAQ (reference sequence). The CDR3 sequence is CASTPLTGPATQYF. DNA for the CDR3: TGTGCCAGCACCCCTTTGACAGGGCCAGCGACCCAGTACTTC.

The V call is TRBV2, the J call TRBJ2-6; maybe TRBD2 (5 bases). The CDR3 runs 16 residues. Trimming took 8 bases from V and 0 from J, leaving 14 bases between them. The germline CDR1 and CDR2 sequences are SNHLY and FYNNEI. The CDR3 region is CASAGRLSSGANVLTF. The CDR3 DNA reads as TGTGCCAGCGCGGGCAGACTTAGCTCTGGGGCCAACGTCCTGACTTTC.

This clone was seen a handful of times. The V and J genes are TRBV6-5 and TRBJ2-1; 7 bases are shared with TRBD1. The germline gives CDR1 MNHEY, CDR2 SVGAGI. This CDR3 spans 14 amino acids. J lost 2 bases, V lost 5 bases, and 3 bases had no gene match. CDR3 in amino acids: CASSAGTAYNEQFF. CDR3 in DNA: TGTGCCAGCAGTGCCGGGACAGCCTACAATGAGCAGTTCTTC.

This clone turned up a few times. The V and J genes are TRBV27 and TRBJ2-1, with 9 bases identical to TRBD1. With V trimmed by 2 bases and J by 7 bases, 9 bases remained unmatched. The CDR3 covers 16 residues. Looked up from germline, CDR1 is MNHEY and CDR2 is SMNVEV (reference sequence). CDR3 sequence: CASSLRAGTGLNEQFF. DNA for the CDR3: TGTGCCAGCAGTTTAAGAGCCGGGACAGGGCTAAATGAGCAGTTCTTC.

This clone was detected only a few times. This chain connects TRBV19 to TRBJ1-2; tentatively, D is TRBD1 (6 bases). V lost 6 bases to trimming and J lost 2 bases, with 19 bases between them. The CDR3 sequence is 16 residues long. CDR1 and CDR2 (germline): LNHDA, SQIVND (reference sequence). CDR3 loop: CASRGERDTRNYGYTF. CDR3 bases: TGTGCCAGTAGAGGCGAGAGGGACACACGGAACTATGGCTACACCTTC.

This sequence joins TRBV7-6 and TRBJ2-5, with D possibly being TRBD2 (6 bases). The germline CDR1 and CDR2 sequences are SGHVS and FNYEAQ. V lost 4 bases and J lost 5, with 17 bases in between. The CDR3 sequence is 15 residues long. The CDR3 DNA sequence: TGTGCCAGCAGCTCCGGGGGTAGGGCGGGGGAGACCCAGTACTTC. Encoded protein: CASSSGGRAGETQYF.

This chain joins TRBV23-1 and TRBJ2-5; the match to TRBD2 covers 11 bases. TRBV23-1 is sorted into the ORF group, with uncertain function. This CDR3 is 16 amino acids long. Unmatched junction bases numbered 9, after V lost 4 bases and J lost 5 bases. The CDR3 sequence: CASSPIAGGPGETQYF. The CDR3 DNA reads TGCGCCAGCAGTCCTATAGCGGGGGGGCCGGGGGAGACCCAGTACTTC.

This CDR3 is CASSYMGLAGGNEQFF. As DNA, the CDR3 is TGCGCCAGCAGCTATATGGGACTAGCGGGAGGTAACGAGCAGTTCTTC. The V and J genes are TRBV5-1 and TRBJ2-1; 15 bases align to TRBD2. The CDR3 runs to 16 residues. CDR1 is SGHRS and CDR2 is YFSETQ in the germline V gene. V trimming: 3 bases; J trimming: 10 bases; junction bases outside the gene matches: 8.

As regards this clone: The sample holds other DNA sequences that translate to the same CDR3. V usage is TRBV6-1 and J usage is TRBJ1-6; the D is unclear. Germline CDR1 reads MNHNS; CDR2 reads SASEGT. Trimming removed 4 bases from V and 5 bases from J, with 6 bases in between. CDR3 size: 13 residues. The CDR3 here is CASSGLDNSPLHF. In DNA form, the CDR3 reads TGTGCCAGCAGTGGACTGGATAATTCACCCCTCCACTTT.

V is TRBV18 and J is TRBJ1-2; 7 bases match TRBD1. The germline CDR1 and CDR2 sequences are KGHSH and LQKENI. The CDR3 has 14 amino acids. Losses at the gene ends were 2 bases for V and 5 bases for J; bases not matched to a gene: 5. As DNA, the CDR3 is TGTGCCAGCTCACCAGGGACAGAACGATATGGCTACACCTTC. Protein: CASSPGTERYGYTF. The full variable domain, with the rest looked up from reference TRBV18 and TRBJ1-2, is NAGVMQNPRHLVRRRGQEARLRCSPMKGHSHVYWYRQLPEEGLKFMVYLQKENIIDESGMPKERFSAEFPKEGPSILRIQQVVRGDSAAYFCASSPGTERYGYTFGSGTRLTVV.

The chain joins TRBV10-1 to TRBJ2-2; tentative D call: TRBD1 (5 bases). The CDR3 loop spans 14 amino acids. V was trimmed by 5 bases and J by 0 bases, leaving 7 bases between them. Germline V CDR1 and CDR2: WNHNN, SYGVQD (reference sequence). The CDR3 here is CASSRQTNTGELFF. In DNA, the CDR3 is TGCGCCAGCAGTAGACAGACGAACACCGGGGAGCTGTTTTTT.

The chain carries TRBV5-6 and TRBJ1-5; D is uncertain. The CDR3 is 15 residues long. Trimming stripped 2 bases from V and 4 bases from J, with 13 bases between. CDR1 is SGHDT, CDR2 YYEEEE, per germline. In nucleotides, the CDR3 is TGTGCCAGCAGCTTAGGGAGGGTTCTAAATCAGCCCCAGCATTTT. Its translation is CASSLGRVLNQPQHF. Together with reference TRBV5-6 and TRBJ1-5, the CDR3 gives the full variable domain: DAGVTQSPTHLIKTRGQQVTLRCSPKSGHDTVSWYQQALGQGPQFIFQYYEEEERQRGNFPDRFSGHQFPNYSSELNVNALLLGDSALYLCASSLGRVLNQPQHFGDGTRLSIL.

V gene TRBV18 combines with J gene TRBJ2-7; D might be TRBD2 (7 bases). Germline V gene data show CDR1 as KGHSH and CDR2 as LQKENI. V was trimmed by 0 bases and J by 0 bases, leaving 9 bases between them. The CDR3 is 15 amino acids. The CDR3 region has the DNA TGTGCCAGCTCACCACCGGGGGGGGCCTCCTACGAGCAGTACTTC. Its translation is CASSPPGGASYEQYF.

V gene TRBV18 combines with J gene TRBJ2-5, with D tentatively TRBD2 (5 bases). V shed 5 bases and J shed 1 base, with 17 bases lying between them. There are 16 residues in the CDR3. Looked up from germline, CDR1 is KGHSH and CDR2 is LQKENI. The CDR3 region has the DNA TGTGCCAGCTCAAGCCCCGTCGACTACCTCCAAGAGACCCAGTACTTC. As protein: CASSSPVDYLQETQYF.

DNA for the CDR3: TGTGCCACCAGCAAGGGGCGACAGGCGAACAATGAGCAGTTCTTC. Protein sequence: CATSKGRQANNEQFF. The rearrangement uses TRBV15 and TRBJ2-1; D is possibly TRBD1 (6 bases). The CDR3 covers 15 residues. V was clipped by 4 bases and J by 5 bases, with 15 bases between them. Germline-derived CDR1 and CDR2 are LNHNV and YYDKDF (reference sequence).

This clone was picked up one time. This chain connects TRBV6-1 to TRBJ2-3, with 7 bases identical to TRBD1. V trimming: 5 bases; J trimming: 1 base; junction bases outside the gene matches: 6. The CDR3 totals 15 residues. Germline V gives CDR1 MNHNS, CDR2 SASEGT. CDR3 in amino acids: CASSSGTAGTDTQYF. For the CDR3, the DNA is TGTGCCAGCAGTTCCGGGACAGCCGGCACAGATACGCAGTATTTT.

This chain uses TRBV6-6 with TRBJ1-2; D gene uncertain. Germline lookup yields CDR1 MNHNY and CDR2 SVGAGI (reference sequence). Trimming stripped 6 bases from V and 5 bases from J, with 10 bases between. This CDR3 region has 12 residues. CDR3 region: CASSMADYGYTF. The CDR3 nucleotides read TGTGCCAGCAGCATGGCGGATTATGGCTACACCTTC.

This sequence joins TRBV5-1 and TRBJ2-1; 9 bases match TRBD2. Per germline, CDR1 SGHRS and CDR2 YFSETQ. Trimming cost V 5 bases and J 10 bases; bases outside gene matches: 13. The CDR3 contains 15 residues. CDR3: CASSEGTSWSSEQFF. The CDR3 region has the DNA TGCGCCAGCAGTGAAGGGACTAGCTGGAGCAGCGAGCAGTTCTTC.

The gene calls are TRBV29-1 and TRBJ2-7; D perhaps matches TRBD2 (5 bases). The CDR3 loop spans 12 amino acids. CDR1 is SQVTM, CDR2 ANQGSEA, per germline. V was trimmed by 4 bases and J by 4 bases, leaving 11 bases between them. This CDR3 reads CSVARGMYEQYF. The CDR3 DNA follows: TGCAGCGTTGCCCGAGGGATGTACGAGCAGTACTTC.

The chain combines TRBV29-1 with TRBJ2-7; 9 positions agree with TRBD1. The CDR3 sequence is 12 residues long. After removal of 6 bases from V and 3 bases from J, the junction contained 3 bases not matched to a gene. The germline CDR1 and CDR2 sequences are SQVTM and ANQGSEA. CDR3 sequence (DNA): TGCAGCGTGACGGGACAGGGCTACGAGCAGTACTTC. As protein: CSVTGQGYEQYF.

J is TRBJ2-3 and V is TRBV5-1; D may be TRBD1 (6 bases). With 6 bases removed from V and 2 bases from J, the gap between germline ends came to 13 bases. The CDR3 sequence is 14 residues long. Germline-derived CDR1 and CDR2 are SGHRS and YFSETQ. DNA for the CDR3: TGCGCCAGCAACCAGGGGCCCAACACAGATACGCAGTATTTT. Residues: CASNQGPNTDTQYF.